The text below deals with one T cell receptor beta chain. The data stem from a study of control samples from healthy donors and cancer patients. This CDR3 comprises 12 residues. Germline CDR1 reads SGHRS; CDR2 reads YFSETQ. V was pared by 0 bases and J by 10 bases, with 8 bases between. Only in-frame clones appear in the TCRdb table, and some are missing; sequencing was by immunoSEQ multiplex PCR. Found here are 97,000 or so clones, approximately 90% of them singletons; the top ten hold around 2.3%. Sequencing was done on a sample of blood. The V and J genes are TRBV5-1 and TRBJ2-1; D uncertain. The sequence derives from a woman younger than 35 in good health. CDR3 DNA sequence: TGCGCCAGCAGCTTGGCCAGATCAGAGCAGTTCTTC. This codes for CASSLARSEQFF.